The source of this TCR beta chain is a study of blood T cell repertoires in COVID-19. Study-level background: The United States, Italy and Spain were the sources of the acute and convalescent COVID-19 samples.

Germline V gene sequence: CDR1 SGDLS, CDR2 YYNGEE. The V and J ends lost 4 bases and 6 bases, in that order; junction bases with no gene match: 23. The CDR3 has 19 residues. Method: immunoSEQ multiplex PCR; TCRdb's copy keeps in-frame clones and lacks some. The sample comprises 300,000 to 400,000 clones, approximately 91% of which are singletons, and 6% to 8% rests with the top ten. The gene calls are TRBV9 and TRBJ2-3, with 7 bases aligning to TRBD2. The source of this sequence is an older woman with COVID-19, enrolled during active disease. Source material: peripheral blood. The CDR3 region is CASSPLHKSGAPNQDTQYF. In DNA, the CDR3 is TGTGCCAGCAGCCCCCTGCACAAAAGCGGGGCCCCTAACCAGGATACGCAGTATTTT.